Included here is one TCR beta chain sequence, with context. Its matching antigen is unknown. The data originate from a study of T cells after yellow fever vaccination. Study outcomes and limitations: Subsequent to the booster, the majority of primary-vaccination clones reappeared (around 96% CD4, approximately 85% CD8). The presence of abundant clonotypes contaminating from the bulk population was possible in FACS-sorted repertoires.

TCRdb analysed the 5' RACE reads with MiXCR anew, one entry per CDR3 protein. The sample lists some 110,000 distinct CDR3 sequences; 6.5% to 9% were seen once. The V and J ends lost 5 bases and 7 bases, in that order; junction bases with no gene match: 11. From germline, CDR1 is SGHVS and CDR2 FNYEAQ. CDR3 length: 15 residues. The specimen comprised CD8+ T cells sorted from PBMCs, sampled 45 days after the yellow fever booster vaccination. The gene calls are TRBV7-6 and TRBJ2-1; 7 bases align to TRBD2. The receptor was derived from a man aged 30-40 years who received the YFV17D yellow fever vaccine. The CDR3 bases are TGTGCCAGCAGCCTCGGGGCGGGAGAGCAAAATGAGCAGTTCTTC. Amino acid sequence: CASSLGAGEQNEQFF.